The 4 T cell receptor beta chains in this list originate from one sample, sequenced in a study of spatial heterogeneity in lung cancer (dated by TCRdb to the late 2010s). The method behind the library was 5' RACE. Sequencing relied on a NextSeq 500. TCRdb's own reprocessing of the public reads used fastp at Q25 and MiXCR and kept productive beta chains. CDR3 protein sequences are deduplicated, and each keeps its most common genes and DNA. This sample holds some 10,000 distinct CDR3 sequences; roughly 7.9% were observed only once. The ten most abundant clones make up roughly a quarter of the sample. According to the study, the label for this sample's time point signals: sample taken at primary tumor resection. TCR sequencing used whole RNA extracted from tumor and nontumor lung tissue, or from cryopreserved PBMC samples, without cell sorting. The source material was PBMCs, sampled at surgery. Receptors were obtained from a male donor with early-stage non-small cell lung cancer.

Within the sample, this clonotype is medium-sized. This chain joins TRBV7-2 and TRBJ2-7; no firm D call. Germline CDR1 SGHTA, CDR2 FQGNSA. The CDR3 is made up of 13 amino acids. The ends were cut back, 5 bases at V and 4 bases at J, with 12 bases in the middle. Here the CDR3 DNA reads TGTGCCAGCAGCCAATACCTTGGATACGAGCAGTACTTC. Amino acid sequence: CASSQYLGYEQYF.

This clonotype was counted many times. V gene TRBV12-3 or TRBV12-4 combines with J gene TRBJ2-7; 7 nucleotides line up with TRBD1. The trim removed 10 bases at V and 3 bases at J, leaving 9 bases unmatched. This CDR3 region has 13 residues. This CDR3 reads CATSRGGNYEQYF. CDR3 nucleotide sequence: TGTGCCACCAGCAGAGGGGGCAACTACGAGCAGTACTTC.

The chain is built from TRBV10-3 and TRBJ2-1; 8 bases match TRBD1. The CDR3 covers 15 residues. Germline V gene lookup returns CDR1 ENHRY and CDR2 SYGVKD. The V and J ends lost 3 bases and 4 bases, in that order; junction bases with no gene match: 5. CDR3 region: CAISDKQGEYNEQFF. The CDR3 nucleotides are TGTGCCATCAGTGATAAACAGGGGGAATACAATGAGCAGTTCTTC.

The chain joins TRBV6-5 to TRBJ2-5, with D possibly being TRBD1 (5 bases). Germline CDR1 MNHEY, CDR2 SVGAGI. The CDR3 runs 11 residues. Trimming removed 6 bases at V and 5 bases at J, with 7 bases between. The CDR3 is CASRQGETQYF. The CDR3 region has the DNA TGTGCCAGCAGGCAGGGCGAGACCCAGTACTTC.